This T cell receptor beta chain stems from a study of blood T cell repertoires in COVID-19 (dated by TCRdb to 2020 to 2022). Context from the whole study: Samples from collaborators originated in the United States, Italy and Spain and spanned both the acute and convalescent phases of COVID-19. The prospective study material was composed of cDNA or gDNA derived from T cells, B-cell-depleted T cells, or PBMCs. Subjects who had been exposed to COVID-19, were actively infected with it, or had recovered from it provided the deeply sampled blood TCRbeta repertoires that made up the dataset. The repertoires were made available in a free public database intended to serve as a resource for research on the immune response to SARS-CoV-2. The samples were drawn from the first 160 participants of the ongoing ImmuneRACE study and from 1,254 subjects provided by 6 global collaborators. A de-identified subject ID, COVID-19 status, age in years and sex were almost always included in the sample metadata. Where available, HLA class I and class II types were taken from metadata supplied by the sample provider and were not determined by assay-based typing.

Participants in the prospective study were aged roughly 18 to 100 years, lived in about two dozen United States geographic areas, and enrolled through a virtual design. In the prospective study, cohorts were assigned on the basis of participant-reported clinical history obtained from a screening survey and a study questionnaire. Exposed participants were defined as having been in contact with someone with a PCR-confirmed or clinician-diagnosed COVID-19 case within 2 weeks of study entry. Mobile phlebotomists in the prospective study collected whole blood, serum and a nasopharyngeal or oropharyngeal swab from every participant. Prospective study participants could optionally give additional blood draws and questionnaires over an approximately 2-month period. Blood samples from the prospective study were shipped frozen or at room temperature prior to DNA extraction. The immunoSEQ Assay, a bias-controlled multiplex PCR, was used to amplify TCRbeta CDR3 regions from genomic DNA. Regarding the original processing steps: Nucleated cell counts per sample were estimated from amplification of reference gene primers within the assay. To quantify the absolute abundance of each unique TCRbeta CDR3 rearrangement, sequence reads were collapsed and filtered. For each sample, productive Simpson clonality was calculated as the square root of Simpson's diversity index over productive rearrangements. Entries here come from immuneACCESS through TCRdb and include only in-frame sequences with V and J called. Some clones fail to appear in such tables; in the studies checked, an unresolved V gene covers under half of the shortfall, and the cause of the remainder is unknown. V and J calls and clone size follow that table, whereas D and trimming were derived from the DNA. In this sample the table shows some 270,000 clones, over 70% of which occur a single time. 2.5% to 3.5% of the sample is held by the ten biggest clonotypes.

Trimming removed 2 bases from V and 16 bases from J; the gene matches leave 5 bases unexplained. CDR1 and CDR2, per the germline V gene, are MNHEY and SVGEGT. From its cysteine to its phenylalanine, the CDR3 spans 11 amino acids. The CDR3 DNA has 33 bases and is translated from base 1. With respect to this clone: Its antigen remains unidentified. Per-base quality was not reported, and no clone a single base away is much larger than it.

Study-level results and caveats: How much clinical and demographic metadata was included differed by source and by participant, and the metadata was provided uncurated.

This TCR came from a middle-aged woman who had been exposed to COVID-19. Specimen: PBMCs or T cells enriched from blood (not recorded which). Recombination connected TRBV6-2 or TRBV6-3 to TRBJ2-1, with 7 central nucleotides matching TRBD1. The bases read TGTGCCAGCAGTTACCGGGACAGTTTATTCTTC. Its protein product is CASSYRDSLFF.